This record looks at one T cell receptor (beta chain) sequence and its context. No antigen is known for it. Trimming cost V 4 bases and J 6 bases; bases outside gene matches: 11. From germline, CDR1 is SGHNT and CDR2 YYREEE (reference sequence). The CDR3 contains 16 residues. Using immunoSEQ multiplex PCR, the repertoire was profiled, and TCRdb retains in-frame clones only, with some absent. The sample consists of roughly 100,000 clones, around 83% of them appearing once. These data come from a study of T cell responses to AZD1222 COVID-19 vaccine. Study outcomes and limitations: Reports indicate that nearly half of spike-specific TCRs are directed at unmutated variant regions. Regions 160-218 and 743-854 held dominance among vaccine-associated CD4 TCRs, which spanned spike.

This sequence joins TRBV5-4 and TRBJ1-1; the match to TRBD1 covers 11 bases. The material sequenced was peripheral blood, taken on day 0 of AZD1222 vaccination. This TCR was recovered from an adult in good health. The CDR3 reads CASSTSPGQGVSEAFF. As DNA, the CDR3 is TGTGCCAGCAGCACGAGCCCGGGACAGGGGGTCTCTGAAGCTTTCTTT.